This TCR beta chain emerged from a study of T cells after yellow fever vaccination. Across the whole study: Some fractions had low cell numbers, and these were prepared with SMART-Seq v4 Ultra Low Input.

In this sample, this clonotype turned up many times. Germline CDR1 and CDR2: SGHNT and YYREEE (reference sequence). Trimming at V came to 1 base and at J to 7 bases, leaving 7 bases not matched to a gene. This CDR3 contains 14 residues. The 5'RACE template-switching step produced TCR cDNA and added a universal primer site and UMIs. TCRdb passed the 5' RACE reads through MiXCR, listing each CDR3 protein once. The profile shows about 12,000 distinct CDR3 sequences, roughly 4.9% of them singletons. The input for sequencing was PBMCs, either bulk or a sorted T-cell subset (CD4+, CD8+, memory, or dextramer-sorted; not recorded which), taken 45 days after the yellow fever booster vaccination. The TCR originated in a young man who received the YFV17D yellow fever vaccine. The chain employs TRBV5-4 and TRBJ2-7, with 8 bases matching TRBD2. CDR3 sequence: CASSLWPGRGEQYF. In nucleotides, the CDR3 is TGTGCCAGCAGCTTGTGGCCCGGGAGGGGGGAGCAGTACTTC. Full variable domain (rest looked up from reference TRBV5-4 and TRBJ2-7): ETGVTQSPTHLIKTRGQQVTLRCSSQSGHNTVSWYQQALGQGPQFIFQYYREEENGRGNFPPRFSGLQFPNYSSELNVNALELDDSALYLCASSLWPGRGEQYFGPGTRLTVT.